The 11 T cell receptor beta chains below all came from one sample that was sequenced in a study of blood T cell repertoires in COVID-19. Clones were read by immunoSEQ multiplex PCR, and TCRdb kept only the in-frame ones, dropping some. The sample holds some 300,000 clones, nearly 90% seen once. Sequenced sample: peripheral blood. The origin of the receptors is a woman in her 30s with COVID-19, enrolled during active disease.

This chain joins TRBV15 and TRBJ1-1, with TRBD1 matching 10 bases. Germline V gives CDR1 LNHNV, CDR2 YYDKDF (reference sequence). This CDR3 has 18 amino acids. The V and J ends lost 8 bases and 0 bases, in that order; junction bases with no gene match: 15. The CDR3 DNA follows: TGTGCCACCTCCGGGAAAGGACAGGGGGGGCTAATGAACACTGAAGCTTTCTTT. Protein: CATSGKGQGGLMNTEAFF.

V gene TRBV7-9 combines with J gene TRBJ1-6, with D uncertain. Germline V gene data show CDR1 as SEHNR and CDR2 as FQNEAQ (reference sequence). V lost 1 base, J lost 7 bases, and 14 bases lay in between. The CDR3 has 16 residues. Here the CDR3 reads CASSLDEGRWNSPLHF. The CDR3 DNA is TGTGCCAGCAGCTTAGATGAGGGTAGATGGAATTCACCCCTCCACTTT. Together with reference TRBV7-9 and TRBJ1-6, the CDR3 gives the full variable domain: DTGVSQNPRHKITKRGQNVTFRCDPISEHNRLYWYRQTLGQGPEFLTYFQNEAQLEKSRLLSDRFSAERPKGSFSTLEIQRTEQGDSAMYLCASSLDEGRWNSPLHFGNGTRLTVT.

This clone has a handful of counts. V gene TRBV18 combines with J gene TRBJ1-1; D possibly corresponds to TRBD1 (6 bases). CDR3 length equals 15 residues. V was pared by 3 bases and J by 4 bases, with 15 bases between. The V gene's germline CDR1 is KGHSH and CDR2 LQKENI. CDR3 region: CASSPNMGRGTEAFF. CDR3 in DNA: TGTGCCAGCTCACCGAATATGGGCAGGGGCACTGAAGCTTTCTTT.

The chain has TRBV7-2 and TRBJ1-3, with D perhaps TRBD1 (5 bases). The CDR3 loop spans 14 amino acids. Trimming took 7 bases from V and 5 from J, leaving 15 bases between them. CDR1 SGHTA and CDR2 FQGNSA come from the germline V gene. The CDR3 spells CASTHEQGRNTIYF. Written as DNA, the CDR3 is TGTGCCAGCACCCACGAGCAGGGTAGAAACACCATATATTTT.

V and J are TRBV5-6 and TRBJ2-3; tentative D call: TRBD2 (6 bases). The CDR3 length is 16 residues. The V end lost 2 bases, the J end lost 0 bases, and 13 bases lay between the germline ends. Germline CDR1 SGHDT, CDR2 YYEEEE. The CDR3 region is CASSLSLRGSTDTQYF. In DNA, the CDR3 is TGTGCCAGCAGCTTAAGTTTACGGGGGAGCACAGATACGCAGTATTTT.

The chain links TRBV2 to TRBJ1-1, with TRBD1 identical over 9 bases. V lost 5 bases, J lost 5 bases, and 9 bases stayed unmatched. The CDR3 spans 15 residues. Germline assignment: CDR1 SNHLY and CDR2 FYNNEI. The CDR3 here is CASSKDYRGQTEAFF. In DNA form, the CDR3 reads TGTGCCAGCAGTAAGGACTACAGGGGGCAAACTGAAGCTTTCTTT. The full variable domain, in which reference TRBV2 and TRBJ1-1 provide the parts outside the CDR3, is EPEVTQTPSHQVTQMGQEVILRCVPISNHLYFYWYRQILGQKVEFLVSFYNNEISEKSEIFDDQFSVERPDGSNFTLKIRSTKLEDSAMYFCASSKDYRGQTEAFFGQGTRLTVV.

The J gene is TRBJ2-3, the V gene TRBV18; 7 bases match TRBD1. Germline V gives CDR1 KGHSH, CDR2 LQKENI. The CDR3 is 15 residues long. The V and J ends lost 5 bases and 4 bases, in that order; junction bases with no gene match: 9. CDR3 sequence: CASSDRVSIADTQYF. CDR3 bases: TGTGCCAGCTCAGACAGGGTCTCCATTGCAGATACGCAGTATTTT.

This clone is a singleton in its sample. The chain has TRBV7-9 and TRBJ1-3; D perhaps matches TRBD1 (5 bases). The CDR3 spans 14 residues. V was cut by 4 bases and J by 5 bases, with 12 bases left in between. The V gene's germline CDR1 is SEHNR and CDR2 FQNEAQ (reference sequence). This CDR3 is CASSSGEGRNTIYF. In DNA form, the CDR3 reads TGTGCCAGCAGCTCGGGGGAGGGAAGAAACACCATATATTTT. The whole variable domain, filled in from reference TRBV7-9 and TRBJ1-3, reads DTGVSQNPRHKITKRGQNVTFRCDPISEHNRLYWYRQTLGQGPEFLTYFQNEAQLEKSRLLSDRFSAERPKGSFSTLEIQRTEQGDSAMYLCASSSGEGRNTIYFGEGSWLTVV.

J is TRBJ1-1 and V is TRBV6-1, with 9 bases aligning to TRBD1. The CDR3 has 18 residues. The J segment lost 1 base and the V segment lost 2 bases, leaving 11 bases of the junction unmatched. Germline-derived CDR1 and CDR2 are MNHNS and SASEGT. The CDR3 loop reads CASSEPPGQGGWNTEAFF. The CDR3 DNA follows: TGTGCCAGCAGTGAACCTCCGGGACAGGGTGGCTGGAACACTGAAGCTTTCTTT.

The rearrangement links TRBV7-2 to TRBJ2-5; 11 bases fit TRBD2. This CDR3 contains 16 residues. The germline V gene encodes CDR1 SGHTA and CDR2 FQGNSA. The junction had 5 bases not matched to a gene; V was cut back by 4 bases and J by 1 base. The CDR3 here is CASSSSSGGFQETQYF. CDR3 DNA: TGTGCCAGCAGCTCCTCTAGCGGGGGGTTCCAAGAGACCCAGTACTTC.

The chain is built from TRBV18 and TRBJ1-1; perhaps TRBD1 as D (6 bases). V gave up 2 bases and J gave up 3 bases, with 16 bases separating them. The germline gives CDR1 KGHSH, CDR2 LQKENI. This CDR3 is 16 amino acids long. The CDR3: CASSPKRTGYDTEAFF. The CDR3 DNA reads as TGTGCCAGCTCACCAAAGCGCACAGGGTACGACACTGAAGCTTTCTTT. Full variable domain (outside the CDR3, taken from reference TRBV18 and TRBJ1-1): NAGVMQNPRHLVRRRGQEARLRCSPMKGHSHVYWYRQLPEEGLKFMVYLQKENIIDESGMPKERFSAEFPKEGPSILRIQQVVRGDSAAYFCASSPKRTGYDTEAFFGQGTRLTVV.